A single sample is the source of the 30 T cell receptor beta chains below, sequenced in a study of CD8 T cells in ankylosing spondylitis. Study results and caveats: Among TCR beta sequences, a motif of 7 to 9 highly homologous variants appeared characteristic of ankylosing spondylitis blood.

TCRdb reanalysed the 5' RACE reads using MiXCR and keeps one entry per CDR3 protein. The table shows under 250,000 distinct CDR3 sequences, with around 7.9% occurring only once. Their antigens are not known. Sequenced input: blood, either unsorted or a sorted T cell fraction (not recorded which). All receptors come from a male donor with ankylosing spondylitis.

This clonotype was counted at least ten times. The chain carries TRBV5-6 and TRBJ2-1; 8 bases line up with TRBD1. Germline V gene sequence: CDR1 SGHDT, CDR2 YYEEEE. CDR3 length: 16 amino acids. The trim removed 4 bases at V and 3 bases at J, leaving 9 bases unmatched. The CDR3 DNA is TGTGCCAGCAGCCTAGAGACAGGGGTTCGCTACAATGAGCAGTTCTTC. As protein: CASSLETGVRYNEQFF.

In its sample, this clonotype was seen many times. This sequence joins TRBV4-1 and TRBJ2-1, with 7 bases identical to TRBD2. Germline V gene lookup returns CDR1 MGHRA and CDR2 YSYEKL. The trim removed 0 bases at V and 4 bases at J, leaving 3 bases unmatched. CDR3 length equals 15 residues. Written as DNA, the CDR3 is TGCGCCAGCAGCCAAGATATGGGAGGGTACAATGAGCAGTTCTTC. Encoded protein: CASSQDMGGYNEQFF.

This clonotype was found many times. J is TRBJ2-7 and V is TRBV4-3; 11 bases fit TRBD1. The CDR3 is 13 amino acids. The V gene's germline CDR1 is LGHNA and CDR2 YSLEER. The V and J ends lost 3 bases and 6 bases, in that order; junction bases with no gene match: 1. CDR3 sequence: CASSHGTGGEQYF. The CDR3 DNA is TGCGCCAGCAGCCATGGGACAGGGGGCGAGCAGTACTTC.

Notes on this clonotype: A clone one base away is much larger, so this may be a read error. The chain recombines TRBV3-1 with TRBJ2-1; 13 bases line up with TRBD2. The CDR3 extends over 19 amino acids. Looked up from germline, CDR1 is LGHDT and CDR2 is YNNKEL (reference sequence). Trimming removed 2 bases from V and 0 bases from J; junction bases left unmatched: 7. The CDR3 DNA follows: TGTGCCAGCAGCCAATGGGGACTAGCGGGACCTAGCTCCTACAATGAGCAGTTCTTC. It codes for CASSQWGLAGPSSYNEQFF.

This clonotype was seen at least ten times. The V gene is TRBV27, the J gene TRBJ1-5; no definite D call. Trimming removed 6 bases at V and 0 bases at J, with 18 bases between. The V gene's germline CDR1 is MNHEY and CDR2 SMNVEV (reference sequence). This CDR3 is 17 amino acids long. The CDR3 DNA follows: TGTGCCAGCAGAGGACGGGGAATGGTGTATAGCAATCAGCCCCAGCATTTT. This gives the protein CASRGRGMVYSNQPQHF.

At least ten counts were recorded for this clonotype. The genes are TRBV12-3 or TRBV12-4 and TRBJ2-1; the match to TRBD2 covers 7 bases. The CDR3 has 16 residues. V trimming: 3 bases; J trimming: 10 bases; junction bases outside the gene matches: 15. The CDR3 protein is CASSLDGEGMSTEQFF. CDR3 nucleotides: TGTGCCAGCAGTTTGGACGGGGAGGGAATGAGCACGGAGCAGTTCTTC.

This clonotype appeared many times. The chain recombines TRBV4-1 with TRBJ2-3; D perhaps matches TRBD1 (5 bases). The CDR3 is 12 amino acids. The germline V gene encodes CDR1 MGHRA and CDR2 YSYEKL. Trimming pared 1 base from V and 11 bases from J, leaving 10 bases between. CDR3: CASSQGAGKQYF. The CDR3 DNA is TGCGCCAGCAGCCAAGGGGCAGGGAAGCAGTATTTT.

This clonotype was counted many times. The rearrangement uses TRBV4-1 and TRBJ2-4; TRBD1 aligns across 8 bases. V shed 2 bases, J shed 0 bases, and the junction held 3 bases outside the gene matches. Germline loops: CDR1 MGHRA, CDR2 YSYEKL. The CDR3 has 16 residues. CDR3 region: CASSQPGGIAKNIQYF. The CDR3 nucleotides are TGCGCCAGCAGCCAACCAGGGGGCATAGCCAAAAACATTCAGTACTTC.

This clonotype was counted only a few times. This sequence joins TRBV20-1 and TRBJ2-1; tentative D call: TRBD2 (6 bases). The CDR3 extends over 16 amino acids. Germline values: CDR1 DFQATT, CDR2 SNEGSKA (reference sequence). V was clipped by 3 bases and J by 2 bases, with 17 bases between them. CDR3 residues: CSARDVAEPTYNEQFF. CDR3 DNA sequence: TGCAGTGCTAGGGATGTAGCGGAGCCAACCTACAATGAGCAGTTCTTC.

Concerning this clonotype itself: This could be a read error, since a much larger clone is one nucleotide away. The genes are TRBV20-1 and TRBJ2-3, with 9 bases lining up with TRBD1. Per the germline V gene, CDR1 is DFQATT and CDR2 is SNEGSKA (reference sequence). The CDR3 sequence is 14 residues long. J was trimmed by 8 bases and V by 7 bases; bases with no gene match: 13. CDR3 amino acids: CSVDRDRVGATQYF. The CDR3 DNA reads as TGCAGTGTCGACCGGGACAGGGTAGGAGCTACGCAGTATTTT.

At least ten counts were recorded for this clonotype. This chain connects TRBV4-1 to TRBJ2-1; unclear D gene. Trimming cost V 5 bases and J 8 bases, with 7 bases left between them. Germline V gene sequence: CDR1 MGHRA, CDR2 YSYEKL. The CDR3 sequence is 11 residues long. Here the CDR3 reads CASSSRHEQFF. CDR3 DNA: TGCGCCAGCAGCTCCCGGCATGAGCAGTTCTTC.

The V and J genes are TRBV20-1 and TRBJ2-7; D is ambiguous. Germline loops: CDR1 DFQATT, CDR2 SNEGSKA (reference sequence). V was cut by 4 bases and J by 2 bases, with 18 bases left in between. The length of the CDR3 is 15 residues. The CDR3 is CSAKNYPLDPYEQYF. Here the CDR3 DNA reads TGCAGTGCTAAAAATTACCCCCTCGACCCCTACGAGCAGTACTTC.

At least ten counts were recorded for this clonotype. The chain links TRBV12-5 to TRBJ2-5; TRBD2 is a possible D gene (6 bases). V gave up 3 bases and J gave up 7 bases, with 15 bases separating them. This CDR3 has 14 residues. Germline V lookup: CDR1 LGHNT, CDR2 FRNRAP. CDR3 amino acids: CASGFSGPAGTQYF. The DNA for the CDR3 is TGTGCTAGTGGTTTTAGCGGACCGGCGGGGACCCAGTACTTC.

This clonotype was recorded at least ten times. The rearrangement links TRBV23-1 to TRBJ2-1; 10 nucleotides agree with TRBD1. TRBV23-1 is annotated as an ORF whose role is uncertain. CDR3 length equals 12 residues. The trim removed 6 bases at V and 15 bases at J, leaving 8 bases unmatched. DNA of the CDR3: TGCGCCAGCAGGACCGACAGGGGGCGTGGGTTCTTC. It encodes CASRTDRGRGFF.

This clonotype came up many times. The V gene is TRBV27, the J gene TRBJ1-1, with 7 bases that match TRBD1. Germline V lookup: CDR1 MNHEY, CDR2 SMNVEV (reference sequence). J was trimmed by 5 bases and V by 3 bases; bases with no gene match: 9. The CDR3 has 15 residues. The CDR3 DNA sequence: TGTGCCAGCAGTTTTCTACCACAGGGGAGAACTGAAGCTTTCTTT. Translated: CASSFLPQGRTEAFF.

This clonotype was observed at least ten times. The genes are TRBV15 and TRBJ2-5; no reliable D call. CDR1 and CDR2 from the germline V gene are LNHNV and YYDKDF (reference sequence). Trimming cost V 0 bases and J 2 bases, with 10 bases left between them. The CDR3 contains 15 residues. The CDR3 here is CATSRDEVRQETQYF. DNA of the CDR3: TGTGCCACCAGCAGAGATGAAGTCCGTCAAGAGACCCAGTACTTC. Together with reference TRBV15 and TRBJ2-5, the CDR3 gives the full variable domain: DAMVIQNPRYQVTQFGKPVTLSCSQTLNHNVMYWYQQKSSQAPKLLFHYYDKDFNNEADTPDNFQSRRPNTSFCFLDIRSPGLGDTAMYLCATSRDEVRQETQYFGPGTRLLVL.

The chain combines TRBV7-9 with TRBJ2-1, with 8 bases fitting TRBD1. The germline CDR1 and CDR2 sequences are SEHNR and FQNEAQ (reference sequence). This CDR3 contains 16 residues. After removal of 5 bases from V and 4 bases from J, the junction contained 10 bases not matched to a gene. CDR3 amino acids: CASSIRQGISYNEQFF. For the CDR3, the DNA is TGTGCCAGCAGCATCAGACAGGGGATCTCGTACAATGAGCAGTTCTTC.

Concerning this clonotype itself: A much larger clone lies a single base off, so this may be a read error. The chain employs TRBV3-1 and TRBJ2-2; D is ambiguous. This CDR3 contains 15 residues. CDR1 and CDR2 from the germline V gene are LGHDT and YNNKEL (reference sequence). The CDR3 sequence is CASSQVRNPTVELFF. The CDR3 DNA is TGTGCCAGCAGCCAAGTAAGGAATCCCACCGTGGAGCTGTTTTTT.

This clonotype was picked up many times. V is TRBV2 and J is TRBJ2-5; perhaps TRBD1 as D (6 bases). The V end was cut by 4 bases, the J end by 0 bases, with 9 bases between. The germline V gene has CDR1 SNHLY and CDR2 FYNNEI. The CDR3 length is 14 residues. In DNA form, the CDR3 reads TGTGCCAGCAGTGGGGACATTTACCAAGAGACCCAGTACTTC. Its protein product is CASSGDIYQETQYF.

This chain connects TRBV20-1 to TRBJ2-7, with D uncertain. Between the trimmed V and J ends, which lost 4 bases and 3 bases, there was a span of 10 bases. The germline gives CDR1 DFQATT, CDR2 SNEGSKA (reference sequence). CDR3 size: 12 residues. CDR3 sequence (DNA): TGCAGTGCTACAAGCAGGATCTACGAGCAGTACTTC. It codes for CSATSRIYEQYF.

This clonotype was picked up many times. The rearrangement joins TRBV28 to TRBJ2-2; 9 nucleotides line up with TRBD1. This CDR3 comprises 14 residues. CDR1 and CDR2 (germline): MDHEN, SYDVKM. The V segment lost 8 bases and the J segment 5 bases; nucleotides outside the gene matches: 6. The CDR3 is CASAQDRGTGELFF. CDR3 nucleotides: TGTGCCAGCGCCCAGGACAGGGGAACCGGGGAGCTGTTTTTT.

This clonotype occurred many times. The chain recombines TRBV5-5 with TRBJ1-6, with D maybe TRBD1 (6 bases). V gave up 4 bases and J gave up 2 bases, with 10 bases separating them. The CDR3 is 15 amino acids. CDR1 SGHKS and CDR2 YYEKEE come from the germline V gene (reference sequence). Here the CDR3 reads CASSPGETYNSPLHF. In DNA form, the CDR3 reads TGTGCCAGCAGCCCAGGGGAGACCTATAATTCACCCCTCCACTTT.

This clonotype came up many times. The CDR3 DNA sequence: TGCAGTGTCGACCTAGCGGACCTGGGCACCGGGGAGCTGTTTTTT. Translating gives CSVDLADLGTGELFF. The V gene is TRBV20-1, the J gene TRBJ2-2; TRBD2 agrees at 7 bases. V was clipped by 7 bases and J by 4 bases; unmatched bases: 12. The CDR3 is 15 residues long. Germline CDR1 DFQATT, CDR2 SNEGSKA (reference sequence).

This clonotype was picked up many times. The rearrangement joins TRBV7-9 to TRBJ1-5; tentative D call: TRBD1 (5 bases). The CDR3 runs to 15 residues. Trimming left V 5 bases short and J 0 bases short, with 11 bases between. In germline, CDR1 is SEHNR, CDR2 FQNEAQ (reference sequence). The DNA for the CDR3 is TGTGCCAGCAGCCCGGGGGTGTCTAGCAATCAGCCCCAGCATTTT. Translated: CASSPGVSSNQPQHF.

This clonotype was detected many times. The rearrangement uses TRBV3-1 and TRBJ2-2; TRBD2 matches at 8 bases. CDR3 length: 15 amino acids. Germline CDR1 LGHDT, CDR2 YNNKEL (reference sequence). V lost 4 bases and J lost 7; bases outside the gene matches: 8. CDR3 in DNA: TGTGCCAGCAGCCCTTGGACTAGCTTGGGCGGGGAGCTGTTTTTT. Residues: CASSPWTSLGGELFF.

This chain uses TRBV24-1 with TRBJ2-1; D remains ambiguous. With 3 bases removed from V and 8 bases from J, the gap between germline ends came to 16 bases. The germline CDR1 and CDR2 sequences are KGHDR and SFDVKD. There are 15 residues in the CDR3. The CDR3, as DNA: TGTGCCACCAGTGATGGTCTACATTTGGGCGATGAGCAGTTCTTC. Its protein product is CATSDGLHLGDEQFF.

With respect to this clonotype: Here the CDR3 omits its conserved ending phenylalanine or tryptophan, so a read error is the likely source. The limits of the CDR3 on the DNA are not certain, so only TCRdb's listed CDR3 is given. This chain joins TRBV5-4 and TRBJ2-1; the D segment call TRBD1 is taken from the table without a DNA check. Germline CDR1 and CDR2: SGHNT and YYREEE (reference sequence). The CDR3 is made up of 12 amino acids, end residues included. The CDR3 region is CASSLPEGTAQM.

This rearrangement joins TRBV20-1 to TRBJ2-2; D unresolved. Trimming cost V 3 bases and J 4 bases, with 18 bases left between them. Germline CDR1 reads DFQATT; CDR2 reads SNEGSKA (reference sequence). The CDR3 is 16 amino acids. CDR3 nucleotide sequence: TGCAGTGCTAGTCCCCGCAGGCTTTCCCTCACCGGGGAGCTGTTTTTT. Its protein is CSASPRRLSLTGELFF.

Worth noting for this clonotype: A read error may be the cause here, since a much bigger clone is one base away. It is likely a read error, because the conserved phenylalanine at the end of the CDR3 is missing. The chain employs TRBV7-9 and TRBJ2-2; D gene ambiguous. The CDR3 runs 15 residues. Germline values: CDR1 SEHNR, CDR2 FQNEAQ (reference sequence). The V and J ends lost 2 bases and 7 bases respectively, with 14 bases between them. This CDR3 is CASSLSLKRLGELFL. The DNA for the CDR3 is TGTGCCAGCAGCTTATCTTTAAAGAGGCTCGGGGAGCTGTTTCTT.

This clonotype was picked up many times. The chain combines TRBV7-9 with TRBJ2-7; D uncertain. This CDR3 comprises 12 residues. V dropped 5 bases and J dropped 5 bases, with 10 bases sitting between them. Germline V CDR1 and CDR2: SEHNR, FQNEAQ (reference sequence). CDR3 loop: CASSLFTDEQYF. The DNA of the CDR3 is TGTGCCAGCAGCCTCTTCACGGACGAGCAGTACTTC.